The clone carrying this T cell receptor beta chain was detected a few times. As yet, its antigen is unknown. The data are from a study of response to subunit inactivated influenza vaccine. Study-level results: After each seasonal influenza vaccination, few new T cells are recruited, the authors suggested.

One entry per CDR3 protein, called by TCRdb with MiXCR from the RT-PCR reads. Among roughly 700,000 distinct CDR3 sequences, roughly 13% were seen once, and the ten largest hold around 7%. The CDR3 runs 11 residues. In germline, CDR1 is DFQATT, CDR2 SNEGSKA (reference sequence). V was cut by 6 bases and J by 7 bases, with 10 bases left in between. The genes are TRBV20-1 and TRBJ2-1; D possibly corresponds to TRBD2 (5 bases). Sequenced material: PBMCs from blood, taken around two weeks before vaccination. The sequence was obtained from a man aged 45-65 years who received an inactivated influenza vaccine. The CDR3 spells CSAQLVNEQFF. CDR3 DNA sequence: TGCAGTGCGCAACTAGTGAATGAGCAGTTCTTC.